This T cell receptor (beta chain) was retrieved from a study of CD8+ T cells in alopecia areata. Study-level findings and limits: Normal-skin resident alphabeta T cells also appear among scalp sample sequences. Mouse data revealed clearer TCR sharing than patient data did, a gap possibly tied to HLA. Higher clonality was seen in lesional scalp than in normal scalp, especially in alopecia totalis/universalis.

Individuals with alopecia areata gave both lesional scalp punch biopsies and peripheral blood for collection. The CDR3 contains 15 residues. Germline CDR1 reads LNHDA; CDR2 reads SQIVND (reference sequence). The V gene lost 6 bases and the J gene lost 6 bases, with 17 bases spanning the gap. Isolated RNA was reverse transcribed into cDNA used as the sequencing template. This table comes from immunoSEQ multiplex PCR, and its TCRdb copy is limited to in-frame clones, with some not included. Among 50,000 to 80,000 clones listed, around 47% were seen once. This clone appeared a few times. Its antigen is unidentified.

The TCR originated in a human donor with alopecia areata. Sequencing was done on a sample of NKG2D-low CD8+ T cells sorted from blood. The rearrangement links TRBV19 to TRBJ2-2, with a possible D match to TRBD1 (5 bases). The CDR3 sequence: CASRIGHGVPGELFF. The DNA of the CDR3 is TGTGCCAGTAGGATTGGACATGGGGTACCCGGGGAGCTGTTTTTT.